The TCR beta chain under discussion was sequenced for a study of long-term antiretroviral therapy in people with HIV. Samples were assayed with immunoSEQ v3.0 at survey level. Sequencing targeted roughly 40,000-55,000 T-cell genomes per sample. TCRdb keeps only in-frame clones here, not all; method: immunoSEQ multiplex PCR. The profile shows 30,000 to 40,000 clones, 80% to 90% of them singletons. Cryopreserved PBMC samples of roughly 0.85-11 million cells were used for DNA extraction. The CDR3 contains 14 residues. Germline V gives CDR1 SNHLY, CDR2 FYNNEI. Trimming took 6 bases from V and 2 from J; bases not matched to a gene: 3.

Source: unsorted PBMCs, taken 0.4 years before starting antiretroviral therapy. This clonotype originated in a man in his late teens or twenties with HIV. This chain uses TRBV2 with TRBJ2-7; TRBD2 aligns across 11 bases. The CDR3 DNA sequence: TGTGCCAGCAGAGGGACTAGCGGACCCTACGAGCAGTACTTC. This translates into CASRGTSGPYEQYF.